A selection of T cell receptor beta chains follows, all from one sample in a study of blood T cells in healthy people across ages. From the 5' RACE reads, TCRdb called clonotypes with MiXCR, one entry per CDR3 protein. The data show around 800,000 distinct CDR3 sequences, about 55% seen once. The source material was blood. The receptors shown here come from a man older than 75 in good health. The CDR3 runs from the conserved cysteine through the conserved F or W. The D gene is left open where the match is weak. Size values are once, few and many counts, or a class for expanded clones, and some rows have none.

v_call: TRBV20-1; d_call: TRBD2; cdr3_length: 20; clone_size: .; j_call: TRBJ2-7; cdr3_aa: CSARDLLQLAGGTPTYEQYF; cdr3_nt: TGCAGTGCTAGAGACCTTCTTCAGCTAGCGGGAGGAACCCCTACCTACGAGCAGTACTTC
v_call: TRBV29-1; d_call: .; cdr3_length: 14; clone_size: few; j_call: TRBJ2-2; cdr3_aa: CSVKLGTYTGELFF; cdr3_nt: TGCAGCGTCAAACTGGGGACTTACACCGGGGAGCTGTTTTTT
v_call: TRBV6-5; d_call: .; cdr3_length: 14; clone_size: .; j_call: TRBJ2-1; cdr3_aa: CASSPSFSYNEQFF; cdr3_nt: TGTGCCAGCAGTCCTAGCTTCTCCTACAATGAGCAGTTCTTC
v_call: TRBV5-1; d_call: TRBD1; cdr3_length: 13; clone_size: .; j_call: TRBJ2-7; cdr3_aa: CASSWGQVTEQYF; cdr3_nt: TGCGCCAGCAGCTGGGGACAGGTTACCGAGCAGTACTTC
v_call: TRBV3-1; d_call: .; cdr3_length: 13; clone_size: once; j_call: TRBJ2-7; cdr3_aa: CASSNGQSYEQYF; cdr3_nt: TGTGCCAGCAGCAACGGACAGAGCTACGAGCAGTACTTC
v_call: TRBV5-1; d_call: TRBD2; cdr3_length: 17; clone_size: .; j_call: TRBJ2-3; cdr3_aa: CASTPGGGRYTTDTQYF; cdr3_nt: TGCGCCAGCACCCCCGGGGGCGGGAGGTATACCACAGATACGCAGTATTTT
v_call: TRBV3-1; d_call: .; cdr3_length: 14; clone_size: .; j_call: TRBJ2-1; cdr3_aa: CASSQAGTPNEQFF; cdr3_nt: TGTGCCAGCAGCCAAGCCGGGACTCCCAATGAGCAGTTCTTC
v_call: TRBV20-1; d_call: .; cdr3_length: 14; clone_size: .; j_call: TRBJ2-5; cdr3_aa: CSASPMTFRETQYF; cdr3_nt: TGCAGTGCTAGCCCAATGACTTTTAGAGAGACCCAGTACTTC
v_call: TRBV4-1; d_call: .; cdr3_length: 15; clone_size: .; j_call: TRBJ2-7; cdr3_aa: CASSQSRDIIYEQYF; cdr3_nt: TGCGCCAGCAGCCAGTCCCGGGACATTATCTACGAGCAGTACTTC
v_call: TRBV20-1; d_call: .; cdr3_length: 13; clone_size: .; j_call: TRBJ2-7; cdr3_aa: CSARKAVSYEQYF; cdr3_nt: TGCAGTGCTAGAAAGGCCGTCTCCTACGAGCAGTACTTC
v_call: TRBV5-1; d_call: TRBD2; cdr3_length: 17; clone_size: few; j_call: TRBJ2-7; cdr3_aa: CASSLAQTAGAAYEQYF; cdr3_nt: TGCGCCAGCAGCTTGGCCCAGACAGCGGGAGCGGCCTACGAGCAGTACTTC
v_call: TRBV5-1; d_call: .; cdr3_length: 15; clone_size: .; j_call: TRBJ2-7; cdr3_aa: CASSSGGLSSYEQYF; cdr3_nt: TGCGCCAGCAGCTCGGGGGGCCTGAGCTCCTACGAGCAGTACTTC
v_call: TRBV6-5; d_call: .; cdr3_length: 15; clone_size: .; j_call: TRBJ2-1; cdr3_aa: CASSLPAGAWSEQFF; cdr3_nt: TGTGCCAGCAGTTTGCCAGCGGGCGCTTGGAGTGAGCAGTTCTTC
v_call: TRBV5-1; d_call: .; cdr3_length: 15; clone_size: .; j_call: TRBJ2-3; cdr3_aa: CASSSSGGFGDTQYF; cdr3_nt: TGCGCCAGCAGCTCATCGGGGGGCTTTGGGGATACGCAGTATTTT
v_call: TRBV4-2; d_call: TRBD1; cdr3_length: 14; clone_size: .; j_call: TRBJ2-1; cdr3_aa: CASSPVGQGNEQFF; cdr3_nt: TGTGCCAGCAGCCCAGTGGGACAGGGGAATGAGCAGTTCTTC
v_call: TRBV27; d_call: TRBD2; cdr3_length: 16; clone_size: few; j_call: TRBJ2-3; cdr3_aa: CASSSALAGGTDTQYF; cdr3_nt: TGTGCCAGCAGTTCCGCACTAGCGGGAGGCACAGATACGCAGTATTTT
v_call: TRBV24-1; d_call: TRBD2; cdr3_length: 16; clone_size: .; j_call: TRBJ2-1; cdr3_aa: CATSDSAGLDGDEQFF; cdr3_nt: TGTGCCACCAGTGACTCAGCGGGACTGGATGGGGATGAGCAGTTCTTC
v_call: TRBV6-5; d_call: .; cdr3_length: 12; clone_size: .; j_call: TRBJ2-7; cdr3_aa: CASRGLTSEQYF; cdr3_nt: TGTGCCAGCAGGGGTCTAACTAGCGAGCAGTACTTC
v_call: TRBV5-1; d_call: TRBD1; cdr3_length: 14; clone_size: .; j_call: TRBJ1-2; cdr3_aa: CASSTDRGGYGYNF; cdr3_nt: TGCGCCAGCAGCACGGACAGGGGCGGCTATGGCTACAACTTC
v_call: TRBV5-1; d_call: TRBD2; cdr3_length: 15; clone_size: .; j_call: TRBJ2-1; cdr3_aa: CASSLELAGRNEQFF; cdr3_nt: TGCGCCAGCAGCTTGGAACTAGCGGGGAGGAATGAGCAGTTCTTC
v_call: TRBV5-1; d_call: .; cdr3_length: 14; clone_size: few; j_call: TRBJ2-1; cdr3_aa: CASSLGAGNNEQFF; cdr3_nt: TGCGCCAGCAGCTTGGGGGCGGGGAACAATGAGCAGTTCTTC
v_call: TRBV11-3; d_call: .; cdr3_length: 13; clone_size: .; j_call: TRBJ2-3; cdr3_aa: CASSHGTTDTQYF; cdr3_nt: TGTGCCAGCAGCCACGGAACTACAGATACGCAGTATTTT
v_call: TRBV2; d_call: TRBD1; cdr3_length: 15; clone_size: .; j_call: TRBJ2-3; cdr3_aa: CASSEDRGQHRDAYF; cdr3_nt: TGTGCCAGCAGTGAGGACAGGGGCCAGCACAGAGACGCGTATTTT
v_call: TRBV6-1; d_call: .; cdr3_length: 13; clone_size: .; j_call: TRBJ2-5; cdr3_aa: CASGVDGEETQYF; cdr3_nt: TGTGCCAGTGGGGTTGATGGGGAGGAGACCCAGTACTTC
v_call: TRBV11-2; d_call: TRBD2; cdr3_length: 14; clone_size: many; j_call: TRBJ2-7; cdr3_aa: CASSRGVVPYEQYF; cdr3_nt: TGTGCCAGCAGCCGGGGGGTCGTTCCCTACGAGCAGTACTTC
v_call: TRBV5-6; d_call: .; cdr3_length: 15; clone_size: .; j_call: TRBJ2-1; cdr3_aa: CASSLDQNSYNEQFF; cdr3_nt: TGTGCCAGCAGCCTTGACCAAAACTCCTACAATGAGCAGTTCTTC
v_call: TRBV20-1; d_call: .; cdr3_length: 13; clone_size: once; j_call: TRBJ2-7; cdr3_aa: CSAPGSGAYEQYF; cdr3_nt: TGCAGTGCCCCGGGTAGCGGAGCCTACGAGCAGTACTTC
v_call: TRBV7-9; d_call: TRBD1; cdr3_length: 16; clone_size: .; j_call: TRBJ2-1; cdr3_aa: CASSPAPGTGLNEQFF; cdr3_nt: TGTGCCAGCAGCCCCGCCCCCGGGACAGGGTTAAATGAGCAGTTCTTC
v_call: TRBV28; d_call: .; cdr3_length: 16; clone_size: few; j_call: TRBJ2-1; cdr3_aa: CASSILSGSSYNEQFF; cdr3_nt: TGTGCCAGCAGTATCCTAAGCGGTAGCTCCTACAATGAGCAGTTCTTC